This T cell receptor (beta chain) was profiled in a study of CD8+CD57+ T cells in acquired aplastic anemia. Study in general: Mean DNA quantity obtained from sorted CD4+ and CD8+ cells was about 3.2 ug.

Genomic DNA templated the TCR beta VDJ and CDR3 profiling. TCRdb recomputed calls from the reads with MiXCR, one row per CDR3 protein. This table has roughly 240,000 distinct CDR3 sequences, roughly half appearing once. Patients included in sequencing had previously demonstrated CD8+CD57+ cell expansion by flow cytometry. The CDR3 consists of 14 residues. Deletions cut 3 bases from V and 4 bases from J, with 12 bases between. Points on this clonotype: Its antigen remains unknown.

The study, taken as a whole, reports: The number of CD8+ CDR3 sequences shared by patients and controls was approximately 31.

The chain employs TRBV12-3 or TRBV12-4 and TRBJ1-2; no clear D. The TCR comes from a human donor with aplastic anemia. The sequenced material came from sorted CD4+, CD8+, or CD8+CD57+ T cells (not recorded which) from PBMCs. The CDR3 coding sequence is TGTGCCAGCAGTTTCGCCCGGGTCTTCTATGGCTACACCTTC. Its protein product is CASSFARVFYGYTF.